This TCR beta chain was sequenced during a study of OX40 agonist ivuxolimab in advanced cancers. Study details: Partial responses, seen in three patients, involved one hepatocellular carcinoma and two cutaneous melanomas.

Method: immunoSEQ multiplex PCR; TCRdb's copy keeps in-frame clones and lacks some. The sample has under 85,000 clones, 90% to 95% seen once. This clone was seen a single time. Its antigen is still unknown. Study conclusions and caveats: Among some nonresponders, normalized T-cell clonal expansion was also low. The antigen specificity of the peripheral T cells (those that were expanded) was not determined.

This TCR came from an adult with an advanced solid tumor such as melanoma, head and neck, liver or kidney cancer. The sample consisted of CD4+ or CD8+ T cells sorted from blood, taken in a trial of the OX40 agonist ivuxolimab.

CDR3 loop: CASSAQYNEQFF. The CDR3 nucleotides are TGCGCCAGCAGCGCGCAATACAATGAGCAGTTCTTC. The J gene is TRBJ2-1, the V gene TRBV5-1, with D unresolved. CDR3 length equals 12 residues. Trimming removed 4 bases from V and 4 bases from J, with 6 bases in between. The germline gives CDR1 SGHRS, CDR2 YFSETQ.